This record looks at one T cell receptor beta chain sequence and its context. The source of the sample is a study of blood T cell repertoires in COVID-19. Study at large: COVID-19 samples, acute and convalescent, were from the United States, Italy and Spain. The cDNA or gDNA used as material had been derived from T cells, B-cell-depleted T cells, or PBMCs.

Original handling: Amplification of reference gene primers was used by the study to estimate nucleated cell counts. TCRdb keeps only in-frame clones here, not all; method: immunoSEQ multiplex PCR. V and J calls and clone size are those listed in that table; D and trimming were worked out from the DNA. The profile covers around 320,000 clones, with around 85% appearing a single time and just over 7% taken by the ten largest. The V segment lost 10 bases and the J segment 4 bases; nucleotides outside the gene matches: 8. CDR1 and CDR2 from the germline V gene are WSHSY and SAAADI. The CDR3 is made up of 14 amino acids.

The sequenced sample consisted of peripheral blood. The chain combines TRBV10-2 with TRBJ2-2; 8 bases map to TRBD2. This sequence originates from a human donor in a cohort sampled during active COVID-19. CDR3 loop: CATGGAKGTGELFF. CDR3 coding DNA: TGCGCCACGGGGGGGGCTAAAGGCACCGGGGAGCTGTTTTTT.